The 11 T cell receptor beta chains below were found in one sample sequenced in a study of blood T cell repertoires in COVID-19. This table comes from immunoSEQ multiplex PCR, and its TCRdb copy is limited to in-frame clones, with some not included. The profile shows some 160,000 clones, around 90% of them singletons. Sample: peripheral blood. These receptors came from a man aged 45-65 years who had recovered from COVID-19.

This rearrangement joins TRBV28 to TRBJ1-5; D is uncertain. Germline values: CDR1 MDHEN, CDR2 SYDVKM. The CDR3 has 13 residues. V lost 5 bases, J lost 0 bases, and 5 bases lay in between. CDR3 bases: TGTGCCAGCAGTCAGTATAGCAATCAGCCCCAGCATTTT. Its translation: CASSQYSNQPQHF.

The chain uses TRBV6-1 and TRBJ2-7; 7 bases are shared with TRBD2. Germline V gene data show CDR1 as MNHNS and CDR2 as SASEGT. The trim removed 2 bases at V and 0 bases at J, leaving 10 bases unmatched. CDR3 size: 17 residues. This CDR3 reads CASSEPPAGQSSYEQYF. In nucleotides, the CDR3 is TGTGCCAGCAGTGAACCCCCAGCGGGGCAGAGCTCCTACGAGCAGTACTTC.

The sample holds a few counts of this clone. The rearrangement links TRBV12-3 or TRBV12-4 to TRBJ1-5; no definite D call. V was clipped by 2 bases and J by 1 base, with 3 bases between them. The CDR3 contains 13 residues. CDR3 residues: CASSLRSNQPQHF. DNA of the CDR3: TGTGCCAGCAGTTTACGGAGCAATCAGCCCCAGCATTTT.

The CDR3 loop is CASSIGGSTNEKLFF. CDR3 DNA: TGTGCCAGTAGTATTGGGGGGTCAACTAATGAAAAACTGTTTTTT. This rearrangement joins TRBV19 to TRBJ1-4; D possibly corresponds to TRBD1 (5 bases). The CDR3 is 15 amino acids. Trimming shortened V by 3 bases and J by 0 bases, and 8 bases separated the two germline ends. The germline CDR1 and CDR2 sequences are LNHDA and SQIVND (reference sequence).

The V and J genes are TRBV24-1 and TRBJ2-1; TRBD1 matches 8 bases. The CDR3 extends over 17 amino acids. The germline gives CDR1 KGHDR, CDR2 SFDVKD. With 2 bases clipped from V and 9 bases from J, the junction kept 14 bases outside the gene matches. CDR3 loop: CATSDSTGGGRRGEQFF. The CDR3 nucleotides read TGTGCCACCAGTGATTCTACAGGGGGAGGCCGGAGAGGTGAGCAGTTCTTC.

The rearrangement links TRBV29-1 to TRBJ1-1, with D uncertain. The CDR3 length is 12 residues. Trimming pared 3 bases from V and 1 base from J, leaving 6 bases between. In germline, CDR1 is SQVTM, CDR2 ANQGSEA. The CDR3 sequence: CSVDEGNTEAFF. The CDR3 DNA reads as TGCAGCGTTGATGAGGGGAACACTGAAGCTTTCTTT. The variable domain in full, with the rest retrieved from reference TRBV29-1 and TRBJ1-1, is SAVISQKPSRDICQRGTSLTIQCQVDSQVTMMFWYRQQPGQSLTLIATANQGSEATYESGFVIDKFPISRPNLTFSTLTVSNMSPEDSSIYLCSVDEGNTEAFFGQGTRLTVV.

This clone occurred a few times. V gene TRBV19 combines with J gene TRBJ1-1, with 8 positions matching TRBD1. Germline values: CDR1 LNHDA, CDR2 SQIVND (reference sequence). V shed 7 bases, J shed 3 bases, and the junction held 13 bases outside the gene matches. CDR3 size: 16 residues. CDR3 residues: CASMSRTGRRDTEAFF. For the CDR3, the DNA is TGTGCCAGTATGTCCCGGACAGGGAGGAGGGACACTGAAGCTTTCTTT.

The chain recombines TRBV6-1 with TRBJ1-3, with D maybe TRBD1 (5 bases). Between the trimmed V and J ends, which lost 2 bases and 0 bases, there was a span of 11 bases. Germline-derived CDR1 and CDR2 are MNHNS and SASEGT. This CDR3 is 16 amino acids long. The DNA for the CDR3 is TGTGCCAGCAGTGAAAGGCAGGGCGGCTCTGGAAACACCATATATTTT. Translated, it gives CASSERQGGSGNTIYF.

Turning to this clone: The identical CDR3 is also encoded by other nucleotide sequences in the sample. The V call is TRBV4-3, the J call TRBJ1-1; TRBD1 matches 7 bases. This CDR3 has 14 residues. Germline V gene data show CDR1 as LGHNA and CDR2 as YSLEER. The junction had 3 bases not matched to a gene; V was cut back by 0 bases and J by 5 bases. The CDR3 sequence is CASSQDRGLTEAFF. CDR3 sequence (DNA): TGCGCCAGCAGCCAAGATAGGGGGCTAACTGAAGCTTTCTTT.

V and J are TRBV19 and TRBJ2-6; the match to TRBD1 covers 9 bases. V was clipped by 6 bases and J by 2 bases; unmatched bases: 8. Germline values: CDR1 LNHDA, CDR2 SQIVND (reference sequence). The CDR3 is made up of 17 amino acids. This CDR3 is CASSPGTGIAGANVLTF. CDR3 in DNA: TGTGCCAGTAGCCCCGGGACAGGGATCGCTGGGGCCAACGTCCTGACTTTC.

The chain couples TRBV5-1 to TRBJ2-7; 9 bases are a match to TRBD1. CDR3 size: 16 residues. Germline CDR1 SGHRS, CDR2 YFSETQ. The V gene end was trimmed by 4 bases and the J gene end by 5 bases; junction bases not matched to a gene: 13. The CDR3 sequence is CASSPPTGQGLDEQYF. The CDR3 coding sequence is TGCGCCAGCAGCCCACCTACGGGACAGGGATTAGACGAGCAGTACTTC.